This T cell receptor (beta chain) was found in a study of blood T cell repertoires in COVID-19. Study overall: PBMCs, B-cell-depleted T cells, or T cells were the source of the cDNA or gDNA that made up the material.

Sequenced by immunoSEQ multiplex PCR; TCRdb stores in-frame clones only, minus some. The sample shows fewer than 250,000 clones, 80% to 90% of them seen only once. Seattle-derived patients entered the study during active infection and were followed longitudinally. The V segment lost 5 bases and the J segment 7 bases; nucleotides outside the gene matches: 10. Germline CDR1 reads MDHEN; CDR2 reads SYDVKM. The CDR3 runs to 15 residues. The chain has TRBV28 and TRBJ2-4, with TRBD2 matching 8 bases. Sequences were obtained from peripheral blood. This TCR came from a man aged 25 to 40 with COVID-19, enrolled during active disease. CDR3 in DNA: TGTGCCAGCAGTCGGAAATTAGCGGGAACTAACATTCAGTACTTC. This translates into CASSRKLAGTNIQYF.